This T cell receptor (beta chain) was profiled in a study of shared clonotypes between healthy human individuals. Study details: The composition of the donors was two women and a few men aged 18 to 49. Study-wide results and caveats: Naive subsets tended to show greater estimated richness than memory subsets. Clonotypes shared by all four sorted-subset donors had higher generation probabilities than non-shared clonotypes.

The CDR3 is 12 amino acids. Germline V gene data show CDR1 as MNHEY and CDR2 as SMNVEV (reference sequence). Between the trimmed V and J ends, which lost 5 bases and 4 bases, there was a span of 8 bases. Details on this clone: Its antigen remains unidentified.

Using immunoSEQ multiplex PCR, the repertoire was profiled, and TCRdb retains in-frame clones only, with some absent. The sample records millions of clones, approximately 95% being singletons. In the naive CD8 group, cells lacked CD45RO and were positively selected for CCR7, so terminally differentiated effector memory CD45RA+ cells were left out. The sequence was collected from a man younger than 30 in good health. The chain combines TRBV27 with TRBJ2-5; D is unclear. The source material was naive CD8+ T cells sorted from blood. The CDR3 reads CASSGDTETQYF. The CDR3 nucleotides are TGTGCCAGCAGTGGAGATACAGAGACCCAGTACTTC.